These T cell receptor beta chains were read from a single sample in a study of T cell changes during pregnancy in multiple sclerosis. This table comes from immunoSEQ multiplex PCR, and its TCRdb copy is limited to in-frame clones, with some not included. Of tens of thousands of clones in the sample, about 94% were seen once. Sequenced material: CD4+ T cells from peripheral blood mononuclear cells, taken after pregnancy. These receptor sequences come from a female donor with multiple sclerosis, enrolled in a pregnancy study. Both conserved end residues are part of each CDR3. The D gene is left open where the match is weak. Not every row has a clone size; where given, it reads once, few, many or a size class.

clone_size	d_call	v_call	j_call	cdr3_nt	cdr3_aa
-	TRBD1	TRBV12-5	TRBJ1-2	TGTGCTAGTGGTCCAGGGACAGGAAACTATGGCTACACCTTC	CASGPGTGNYGYTF
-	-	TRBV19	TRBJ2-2	TGTGCCAGTAGTGTCCCGGGGGTAAACACCGGGGAGCTGTTTTTT	CASSVPGVNTGELFF
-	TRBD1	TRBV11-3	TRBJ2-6	TGTGCCAGCAGCCCCGGGACAGGGGACTCTGGGGCCAACGTCCTGACTTTC	CASSPGTGDSGANVLTF
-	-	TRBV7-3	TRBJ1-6	TGTGCCAGCAGCGAACAGGGATCTTCACCCCTCCACTTT	CASSEQGSSPLHF
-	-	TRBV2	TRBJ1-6	TGTGCCAGCAGTGGGGACACGAATAATTCACCCCTCCACTTT	CASSGDTNNSPLHF
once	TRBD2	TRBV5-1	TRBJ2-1	TGCGCCAGCAGCTTGAGGTCTAGCGGAGGGACGAATGAGCAGTTCTTC	CASSLRSSGGTNEQFF
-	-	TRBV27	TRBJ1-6	TGTGCCAGCAGTCTACGAGGAGCGAATTCACCCCTCCACTTT	CASSLRGANSPLHF
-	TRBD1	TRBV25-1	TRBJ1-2	TGTGCCAGCAGCGGGACAGGGCTTTTCTATGGCTACACCTTC	CASSGTGLFYGYTF
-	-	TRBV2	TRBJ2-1	TGTGCCAGCAGCGATACCCCGAGAGGGTTGGGCTACAATGAGCAGTTCTTC	CASSDTPRGLGYNEQFF
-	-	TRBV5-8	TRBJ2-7	TGTGCCAGCAGCCTTTTGTACAGGGAGCAGTACTTC	CASSLLYREQYF
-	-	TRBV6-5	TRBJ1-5	TGTGCCAGCAGTGGACAGCAGAATCAGCCCCAGCATTTT	CASSGQQNQPQHF
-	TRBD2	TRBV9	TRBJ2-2	TGTGCCAGCAGCGCCGGGACTAGCGAGACCGGGGAGCTGTTTTTT	CASSAGTSETGELFF
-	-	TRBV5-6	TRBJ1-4	TGTGCCAGCAGGAGGGCTAATGAAAAACTGTTTTTT	CASRRANEKLFF
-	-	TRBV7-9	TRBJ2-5	TGTGCCAGCAGCTTAGTACGGAGGGAGAAAGAGACCCAGTACTTC	CASSLVRREKETQYF
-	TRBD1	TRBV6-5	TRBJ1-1	TGTGCCAGCAGTTACCCGGGACAGGGGGCGACTGAAGCTTTCTTT	CASSYPGQGATEAFF
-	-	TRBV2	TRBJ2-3	TGTGCTATGCGGCGGGGGCGGACAGATACGCAGTATTTT	CAMRRGRTDTQYF
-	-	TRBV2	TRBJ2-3	TGTGCCAGCAGGATGAAGGGGGTAGAGACAGATACGCAGTATTTT	CASRMKGVETDTQYF
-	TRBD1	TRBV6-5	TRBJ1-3	TGTGCCAGCGGGACAGCCAACTCTGGAAACACCATATATTTT	CASGTANSGNTIYF
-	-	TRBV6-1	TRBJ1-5	TGTGCCAGCAGTGAAGCGGGTGGGGGGATGAGCAATCAGCCCCAGCATTTT	CASSEAGGGMSNQPQHF
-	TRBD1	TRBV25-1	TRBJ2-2	TGTGCCAGCAGGGGACAGAACCGTAACACCGGGGAGCTGTTTTTT	CASRGQNRNTGELFF
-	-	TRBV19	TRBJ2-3	TGTGCCAGTAGTAATGTAGCGGCCAGCACAGATACGCAGTATTTT	CASSNVAASTDTQYF
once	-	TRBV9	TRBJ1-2	TGTGCCAGCAGCCGCCCCTCGTGGGGGCTAGGTGGCTACACCTTC	CASSRPSWGLGGYTF
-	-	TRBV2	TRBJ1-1	TGTGCCAGCAGTGGCCCCAGGGTTACAACTGAAGCTTTCTTT	CASSGPRVTTEAFF
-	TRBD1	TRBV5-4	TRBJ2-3	TGTGCCAGCAGCTTGGGGACAGGGGTGGTAGATACGCAGTATTTT	CASSLGTGVVDTQYF
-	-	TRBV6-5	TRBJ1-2	TGTGCCAGCAGACCGGGTGTCCCTAACTATGGCTACACCTTC	CASRPGVPNYGYTF
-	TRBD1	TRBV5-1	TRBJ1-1	TGCGCCAGCAGCACAGGACAGGGGGGGGGTGAAGCTTTCTTT	CASSTGQGGGEAFF
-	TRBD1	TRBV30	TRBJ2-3	TGTGCCTGGAGTGCCGCACAGGGGTGGACAGATACGCAGTATTTT	CAWSAAQGWTDTQYF
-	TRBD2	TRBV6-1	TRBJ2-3	TGTGCCGGACAAAGCGGGGGGAGCACAGATACGCAGTATTTT	CAGQSGGSTDTQYF
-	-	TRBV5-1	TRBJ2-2	TGCGCCAGCAGCTTGGGTTGGGAGGACACCGGGGAGCTGTTTTTT	CASSLGWEDTGELFF